The clone carrying this TCR beta chain was recorded at least ten times. Its antigen is currently unknown. This record belongs to a study of neurological immune-mediated disorders. Findings and caveats of the study: The repertoires of 18 of 34 multiple sclerosis patients fell into one related-CDR3 cluster (a possible signature) under phylogenetic grouping. The greatest TCR clonal expansion occurred in HTLV-1-associated myelopathy and the least in multiple sclerosis, which fell below healthy controls.

From germline, CDR1 is LGHNA and CDR2 YSLEER. V was clipped by 0 bases and J by 1 base, with 15 bases between them. There are 17 residues in the CDR3. 5'RACE generated cDNA with 10-nucleotide random UMIs. TCRdb reanalysed the 5' RACE reads using MiXCR and keeps one entry per CDR3 protein. The sample consists of 55,000 to 65,000 distinct CDR3 sequences, 3.5% to 4.5% of them appearing once. The clonotype comes from a woman between 45 and 65 years old with multiple sclerosis. The specimen sequenced was PBMCs. The chain carries TRBV4-3 and TRBJ1-2, with D perhaps TRBD1 (6 bases). The CDR3 region is CASSQDVDGGLNYGYTF. The CDR3 coding sequence is TGCGCCAGCAGCCAAGATGTTGACGGGGGGCTTAACTATGGCTACACCTTC.